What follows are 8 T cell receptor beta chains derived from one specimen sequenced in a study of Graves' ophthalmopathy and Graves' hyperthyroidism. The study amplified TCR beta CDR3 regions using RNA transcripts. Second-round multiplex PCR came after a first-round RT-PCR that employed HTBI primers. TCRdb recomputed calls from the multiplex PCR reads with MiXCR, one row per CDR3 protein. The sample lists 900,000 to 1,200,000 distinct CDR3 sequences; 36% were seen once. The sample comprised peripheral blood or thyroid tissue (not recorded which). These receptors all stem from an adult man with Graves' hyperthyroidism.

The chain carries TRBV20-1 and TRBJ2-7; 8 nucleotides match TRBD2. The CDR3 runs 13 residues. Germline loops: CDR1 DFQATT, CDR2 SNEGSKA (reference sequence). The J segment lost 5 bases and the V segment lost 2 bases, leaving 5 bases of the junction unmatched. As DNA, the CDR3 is TGCAGTGCTAGACTGGCGGGGGGCGACGAGCAGTACTTC. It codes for CSARLAGGDEQYF.

The CDR3 loop is CAITLGTGELFF. The CDR3 DNA sequence: TGTGCCATAACCCTAGGCACCGGGGAGCTGTTTTTT. The chain joins TRBV6-5 to TRBJ2-2; D gene unclear. Looked up from germline, CDR1 is MNHEY and CDR2 is SVGAGI. The CDR3 loop spans 12 amino acids. Trimming cost V 10 bases and J 4 bases, with 10 bases left between them.

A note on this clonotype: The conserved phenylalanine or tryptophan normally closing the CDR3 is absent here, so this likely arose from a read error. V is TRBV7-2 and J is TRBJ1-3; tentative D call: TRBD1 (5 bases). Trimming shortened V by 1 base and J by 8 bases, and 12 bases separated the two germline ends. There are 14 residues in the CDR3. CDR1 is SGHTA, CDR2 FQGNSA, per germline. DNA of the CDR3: TGTGCCAGCAGCTTAGTGTTCAGGGCAGACACCATATATTCT. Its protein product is CASSLVFRADTIYS.

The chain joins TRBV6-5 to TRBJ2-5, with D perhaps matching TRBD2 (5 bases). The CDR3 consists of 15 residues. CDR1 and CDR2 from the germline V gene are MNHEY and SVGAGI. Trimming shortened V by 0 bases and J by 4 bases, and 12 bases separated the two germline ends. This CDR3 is CASSYSTQRRETQYF. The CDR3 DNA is TGTGCCAGCAGTTACTCGACACAGCGGCGAGAGACCCAGTACTTC.

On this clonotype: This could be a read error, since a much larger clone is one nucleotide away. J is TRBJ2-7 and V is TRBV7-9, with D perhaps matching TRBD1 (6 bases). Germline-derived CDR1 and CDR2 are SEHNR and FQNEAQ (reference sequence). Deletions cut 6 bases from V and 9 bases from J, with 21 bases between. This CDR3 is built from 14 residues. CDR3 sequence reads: CASRGRGTISRQYF. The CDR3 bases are TGTGCCAGCAGAGGGAGAGGGACAATTTCCCGGCAGTACTTC.

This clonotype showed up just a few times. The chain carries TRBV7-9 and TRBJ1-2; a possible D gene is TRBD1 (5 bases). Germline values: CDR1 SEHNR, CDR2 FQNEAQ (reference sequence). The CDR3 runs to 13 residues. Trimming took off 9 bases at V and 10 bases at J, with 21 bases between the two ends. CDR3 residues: CASPNHDRTNYTF. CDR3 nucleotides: TGTGCCAGTCCAAATCACGACAGAACCAACTACACCTTC.

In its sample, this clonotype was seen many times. CDR3 nucleotides: TGTGCCAGCAGAAGGGACAGTTGGGAAAAACTGTTTTTT. Translation gives CASRRDSWEKLFF. V is TRBV6-5 and J is TRBJ1-4, with 7 positions matching TRBD1. V lost 6 bases, J lost 8 bases, and 6 bases stayed unmatched. The CDR3 extends over 13 amino acids. Germline CDR1 reads MNHEY; CDR2 reads SVGAGI.

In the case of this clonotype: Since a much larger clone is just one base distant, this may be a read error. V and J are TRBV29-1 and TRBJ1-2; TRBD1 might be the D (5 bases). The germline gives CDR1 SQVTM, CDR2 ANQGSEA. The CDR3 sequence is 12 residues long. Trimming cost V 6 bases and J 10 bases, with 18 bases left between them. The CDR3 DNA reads TGCAGCGTAGCAGGACGGGGCGAGGACTACACCTTC. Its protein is CSVAGRGEDYTF.